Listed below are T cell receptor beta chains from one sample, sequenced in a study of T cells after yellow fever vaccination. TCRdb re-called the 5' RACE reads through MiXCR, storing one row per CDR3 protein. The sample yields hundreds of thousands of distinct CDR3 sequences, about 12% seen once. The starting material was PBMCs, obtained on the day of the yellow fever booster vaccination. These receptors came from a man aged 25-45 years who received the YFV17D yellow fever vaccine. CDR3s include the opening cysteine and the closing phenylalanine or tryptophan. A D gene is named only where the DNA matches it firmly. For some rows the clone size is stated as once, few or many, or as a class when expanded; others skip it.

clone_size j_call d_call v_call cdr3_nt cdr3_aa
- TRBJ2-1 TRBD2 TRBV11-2 TGTGCCAGCATCCTTAGCGGGAGAGATGAGCAGTTCTTC CASILSGRDEQFF
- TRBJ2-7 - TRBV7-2 TGTGCCAGCACCTTTTCGACAGGTTCCTACGAGCAGTACTTC CASTFSTGSYEQYF
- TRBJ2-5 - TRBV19 TGTGCCAGTAGTACGGCAGGGAGTTCGAGAACCCAGTACTTC CASSTAGSSRTQYF
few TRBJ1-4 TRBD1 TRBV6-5 TGTGCCAGCAGTTACAACCCGACAGGGTATGAAAAACTGTTTTTT CASSYNPTGYEKLFF
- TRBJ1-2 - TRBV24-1 TGTGCCACCAGTGATTTGGGGACGGGACTTCTGAGTCGGGGCTACACCTTC CATSDLGTGLLSRGYTF
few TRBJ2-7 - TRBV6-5 TGTGCCAGCAGTTACTCCCGGGGGAGTCCCTACGAGCAGTACTTC CASSYSRGSPYEQYF
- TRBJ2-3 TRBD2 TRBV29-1 TGCAGCGTTGAACTAGCGGGCCCCACAGATACGCAGTATTTT CSVELAGPTDTQYF
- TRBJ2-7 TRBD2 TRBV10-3 TGTGCCATCAGTGCTGGACCTAGCGGGAGCTACGAGCAGTACTTC CAISAGPSGSYEQYF
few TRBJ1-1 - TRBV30 TGTGCCTGGATCGTTTGGGAGAACACTGAAGCTTTCTTT CAWIVWENTEAFF
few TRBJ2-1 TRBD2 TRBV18 TGTGCCAGCTCACCAACGGCGGGAGGGCCGTACAATGAGCAGTTCTTC CASSPTAGGPYNEQFF
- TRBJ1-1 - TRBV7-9 TGTGCCAGCAGCCTCCCCCTAGGTAGGACTGAAGCTTTCTTT CASSLPLGRTEAFF
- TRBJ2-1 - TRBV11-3 TGTGCCAGCAGCTTATTTTCTGATTCCTACAATGAGCAGTTCTTC CASSLFSDSYNEQFF
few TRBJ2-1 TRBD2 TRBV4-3 TGCGCCAGCAGCCGCACAGAACTAGCGGGAGTTGACAATGAGCAGTTCTTC CASSRTELAGVDNEQFF
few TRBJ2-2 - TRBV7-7 TGTGCTAGCAGCTCCACGGACGTTGCGAACACCGGGGAGCTGTTTTTT CASSSTDVANTGELFF
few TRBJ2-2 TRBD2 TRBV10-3 TGTGCCATCCCGCTAGCGGGGTCCCCCACCGGGGAGCTGTTTTTT CAIPLAGSPTGELFF
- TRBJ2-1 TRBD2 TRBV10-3 TGTGCCATCAGTGGGGGCGGGAGAGGGTACAATGAGCAGTTCTTC CAISGGGRGYNEQFF
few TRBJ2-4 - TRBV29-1 TGCAGCGTTGAGGGAGGGGGGAAAGCCAAAAACATTCAGTACTTC CSVEGGGKAKNIQYF
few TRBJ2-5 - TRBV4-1 TGCGCCAGCAGCCAAATGCGGGGATTAGAGACCCAGTACTTC CASSQMRGLETQYF
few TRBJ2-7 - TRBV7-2 TGTGCCAGCAGCTTAGACGGAGGCTACGAGCAGTACTTC CASSLDGGYEQYF
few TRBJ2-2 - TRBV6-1 TGTGCCAGCAGGCCGTTAAGTCCCGGGGAGCTGTTTTTT CASRPLSPGELFF
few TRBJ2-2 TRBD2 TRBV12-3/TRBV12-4 TGTGCCAGCAGCCGGGGGGGAGGCGTGGCCGGGGAGCTGTTTTTT CASSRGGGVAGELFF
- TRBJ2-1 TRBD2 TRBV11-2 TGTGCCAGCAGCTCGACCGCCATAGCGGGAGGATCCTACAATGAGCAGTTCTTC CASSSTAIAGGSYNEQFF
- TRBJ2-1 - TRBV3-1 TGTGCCAGCAGCCGAAACCAAGCGTCCGAGCAGTTCTTC CASSRNQASEQFF
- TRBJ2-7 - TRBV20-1 TGCAGTGCTAGAGATCACGAGGGCTCCTACGAGCAGTACTTC CSARDHEGSYEQYF
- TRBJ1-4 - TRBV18 TGTGCCAGCTCACCGGCTGGGGAAGGAAAACTGTTTTTT CASSPAGEGKLFF
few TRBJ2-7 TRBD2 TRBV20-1 TGCAGTGCTAGAGATCCCCTAGCGGGAGTGAACGAGCAGTACTTC CSARDPLAGVNEQYF
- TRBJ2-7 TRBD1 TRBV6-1 TGTGCCAGCAGTCTTACTGGACAGGGGGCCGAGCAGTACTTC CASSLTGQGAEQYF
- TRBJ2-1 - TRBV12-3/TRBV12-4 TGTGCCAGCGGGTCCGGTAATGAGCAGTTCTTC CASGSGNEQFF
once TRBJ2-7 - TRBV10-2 TGCGCCAGCAGTGAGTCCTTAGGTACGGACCTCTCCTACGAGCAGTACTTC CASSESLGTDLSYEQYF
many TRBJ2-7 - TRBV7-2 TGTGCCAGCAGCTCTTCGATGGCTCTCGAGCAGTACTTC CASSSSMALEQYF
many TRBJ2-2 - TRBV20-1 TGCAGTGCTAGTTTCAGCGGGAACACCGGGGAGCTGTTTTTT CSASFSGNTGELFF
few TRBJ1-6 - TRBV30 TGTGCCTGGAGTGGGGGAGGTAATTCACCCCTCCACTTT CAWSGGGNSPLHF
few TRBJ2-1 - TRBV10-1 TGCGCCAGCAGTTCTTTCGGGACAACAAATGGCGAGCAGTTCTTC CASSSFGTTNGEQFF
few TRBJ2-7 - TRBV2 TGTGCCAGCAATCAGGGGAACGAGCAGTACTTC CASNQGNEQYF
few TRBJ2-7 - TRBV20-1 TGCAGTGCTAAAAGGGCAGGCTTCGACGAGCAGTACTTC CSAKRAGFDEQYF
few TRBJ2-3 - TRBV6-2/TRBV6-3 TGTGCCACACGTGGCGATACGCAGTATTTT CATRGDTQYF
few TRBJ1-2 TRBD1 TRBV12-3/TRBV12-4 TGTGCCAGCAGTTTTGGTCTGGGACAGCCCCGAACTGATGGCTACACCTTC CASSFGLGQPRTDGYTF
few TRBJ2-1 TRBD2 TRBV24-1 TGTGCCACCAGTGATTTGTTGGGCGGGAGGGCGTGCAATGAGCAGTTCTTC CATSDLLGGRACNEQFF
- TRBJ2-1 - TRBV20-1 TGCAGTGGCTCATTGTGGGATAACAATGAGCAGTTCTTC CSGSLWDNNEQFF
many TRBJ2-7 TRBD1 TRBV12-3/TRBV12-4 TGTGCCAGCAGTCGGGGACAGGCCTACGAGCAGTACTTC CASSRGQAYEQYF
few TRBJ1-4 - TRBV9 TGTGCCAGCAGCGTAGAACGAGGGGATAATGAAAAACTGTTTTTT CASSVERGDNEKLFF
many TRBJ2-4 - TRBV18 TGTGCCAGCTCAACAACAACAGAAAACATTCAGTACTTC CASSTTTENIQYF